The subject of this entry is one T cell receptor beta chain. The antigen is not known. The entry originates in a study of CD8 T cells in ankylosing spondylitis. Broader study findings: A CD8+ phenotype characterized the disease-linked clones, which were relatively rare in peripheral blood. Typical of ankylosing spondylitis blood, it appeared, was a TCR beta motif of seven to nine highly homologous variants.

As the method for making TCR beta libraries, quantitative 5'-RACE with molecular barcodes was used. TCRdb redid the calling of the 5' RACE reads with MiXCR, one entry per CDR3 protein. The sample has about 480,000 distinct CDR3 sequences; 15% to 20% are singletons. The CDR3 runs 15 residues. V lost 2 bases, J lost 0 bases, and 8 bases lay in between. From germline, CDR1 is LGHNA and CDR2 YSLEER. The sequence was collected from a male donor with ankylosing spondylitis. The sequenced material came from blood, either unsorted or a sorted T cell fraction (not recorded which). The genes are TRBV4-3 and TRBJ1-5, with a possible D match to TRBD1 (5 bases). The CDR3 DNA reads as TGCGCCAGCAGCCAAAAAGGGGATAGCAATCAGCCCCAGCATTTT. This sequence encodes CASSQKGDSNQPQHF.